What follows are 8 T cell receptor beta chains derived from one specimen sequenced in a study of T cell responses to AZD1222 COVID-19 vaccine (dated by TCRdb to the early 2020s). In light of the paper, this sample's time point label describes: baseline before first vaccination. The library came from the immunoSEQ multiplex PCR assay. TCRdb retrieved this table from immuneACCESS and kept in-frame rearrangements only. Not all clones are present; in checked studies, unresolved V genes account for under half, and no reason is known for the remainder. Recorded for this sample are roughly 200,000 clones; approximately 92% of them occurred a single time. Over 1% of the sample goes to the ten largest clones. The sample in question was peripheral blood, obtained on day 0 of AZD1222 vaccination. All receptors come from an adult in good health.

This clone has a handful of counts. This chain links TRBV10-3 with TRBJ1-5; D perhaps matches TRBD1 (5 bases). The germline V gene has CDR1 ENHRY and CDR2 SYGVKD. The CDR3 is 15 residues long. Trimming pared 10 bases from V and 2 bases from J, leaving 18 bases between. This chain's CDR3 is CATALGTGGNQPQHF. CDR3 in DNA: TGTGCCACCGCGTTAGGGACGGGAGGCAATCAGCCCCAGCATTTT.

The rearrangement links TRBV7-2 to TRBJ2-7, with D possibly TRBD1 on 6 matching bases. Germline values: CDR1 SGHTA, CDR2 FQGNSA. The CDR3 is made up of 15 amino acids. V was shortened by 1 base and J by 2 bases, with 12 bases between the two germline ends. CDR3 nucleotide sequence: TGTGCCAGCAGCTTAGAACAGGGTGGAACCTACGAGCAGTACTTC. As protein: CASSLEQGGTYEQYF.

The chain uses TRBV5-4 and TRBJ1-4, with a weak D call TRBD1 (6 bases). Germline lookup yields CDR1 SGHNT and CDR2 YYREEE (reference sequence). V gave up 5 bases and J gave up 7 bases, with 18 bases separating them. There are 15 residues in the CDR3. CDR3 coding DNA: TGTGCCAGCAGTCAAGGGGGGCGCATCAGTGAAAAACTGTTTTTT. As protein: CASSQGGRISEKLFF. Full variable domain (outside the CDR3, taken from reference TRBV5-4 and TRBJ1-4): ETGVTQSPTHLIKTRGQQVTLRCSSQSGHNTVSWYQQALGQGPQFIFQYYREEENGRGNFPPRFSGLQFPNYSSELNVNALELDDSALYLCASSQGGRISEKLFFGSGTQLSVL.

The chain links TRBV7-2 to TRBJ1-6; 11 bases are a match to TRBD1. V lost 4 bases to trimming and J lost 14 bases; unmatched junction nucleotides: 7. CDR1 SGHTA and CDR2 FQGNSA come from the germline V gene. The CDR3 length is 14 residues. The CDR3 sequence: CASSWTGGSLALHF. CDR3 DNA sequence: TGTGCCAGCAGCTGGACAGGGGGCTCGTTGGCCCTCCACTTT.

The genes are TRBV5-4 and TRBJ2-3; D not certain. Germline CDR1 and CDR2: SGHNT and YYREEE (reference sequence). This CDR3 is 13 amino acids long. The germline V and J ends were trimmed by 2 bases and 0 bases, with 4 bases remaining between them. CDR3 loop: CASSFGSTDTQYF. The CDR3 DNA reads TGTGCCAGCAGCTTTGGTAGCACAGATACGCAGTATTTT.

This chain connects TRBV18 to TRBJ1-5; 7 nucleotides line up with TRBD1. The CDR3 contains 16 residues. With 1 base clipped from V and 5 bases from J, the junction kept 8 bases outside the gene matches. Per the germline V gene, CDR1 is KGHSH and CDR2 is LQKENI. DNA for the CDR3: TGTGCCAGCTCACCACAGGGGGCGCAGGTATATCAGCCCCAGCATTTT. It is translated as CASSPQGAQVYQPQHF.

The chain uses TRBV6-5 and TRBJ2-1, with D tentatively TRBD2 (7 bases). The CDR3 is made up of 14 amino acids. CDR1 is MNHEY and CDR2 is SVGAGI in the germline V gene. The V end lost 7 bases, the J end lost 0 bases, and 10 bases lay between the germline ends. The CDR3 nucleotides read TGTGCCAGCAAGGGGGGGAGCTCCTACAATGAGCAGTTCTTC. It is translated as CASKGGSSYNEQFF.

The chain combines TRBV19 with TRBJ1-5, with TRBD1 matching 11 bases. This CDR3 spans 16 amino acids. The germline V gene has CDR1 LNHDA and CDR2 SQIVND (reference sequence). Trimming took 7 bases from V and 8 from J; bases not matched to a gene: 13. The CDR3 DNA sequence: TGTGCCAGTAAGGGGACAGGGGGAATCTGGGGAGAGCCCCAGCATTTT. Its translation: CASKGTGGIWGEPQHF.